This passage covers 29 T cell receptor beta chains from one sample sequenced in a study of molecular identifiers for immune sequencing clone quantification listed by TCRdb under 2018. Receptor libraries were prepared by PCR. The sample was run on a NextSeq 500. TCRdb trimmed the raw reads at Q25, called clones with MiXCR and kept productive beta chains. For every CDR3 protein sequence, its rows merge into one entry that carries the most common genes and DNA. The sample table records over 550,000 distinct CDR3 sequences; roughly 23% of these occur just once. The ten largest clonotypes hold about 0.78% of the sample. Specimen: naive CD8+ T cells from blood, with Jurkat cell RNA spiked in. What this sample's cell subset or site label stands for: FACS-sorted CD8+CD4-CCR7+CD45RA+ naive T cells. The origin of the receptors is a human donor in good health. Some libraries in this study had Jurkat cell RNA spiked in.

This clonotype was seen more than once but under ten times. The chain is built from TRBV15 and TRBJ2-2; D possibly corresponds to TRBD1 (6 bases). The CDR3 totals 15 residues. Per the germline V gene, CDR1 is LNHNV and CDR2 is YYDKDF (reference sequence). Deletions cut 0 bases from V and 3 bases from J, with 8 bases between. The CDR3 loop is CATSRDRGYTGELFF. DNA of the CDR3: TGTGCCACCAGCAGAGACAGGGGCTACACCGGGGAGCTGTTTTTT.

The genes are TRBV2 and TRBJ2-2; no clear D gene. Germline values: CDR1 SNHLY, CDR2 FYNNEI. The ends were cut back, 6 bases at V and 7 bases at J, with 24 bases in the middle. This CDR3 is built from 17 residues. CDR3 loop: CASSPTQDGQDVGELFF. CDR3 coding DNA: TGTGCCAGCAGCCCTACCCAAGACGGCCAAGACGTCGGGGAGCTGTTTTTT. Full variable domain (remainder filled in from reference TRBV2 and TRBJ2-2): EPEVTQTPSHQVTQMGQEVILRCVPISNHLYFYWYRQILGQKVEFLVSFYNNEISEKSEIFDDQFSVERPDGSNFTLKIRSTKLEDSAMYFCASSPTQDGQDVGELFFGEGSRLTVL.

This clonotype was seen at least ten times. The chain uses TRBV6-6 and TRBJ2-7; 7 bases line up with TRBD2. The trim removed 6 bases at V and 0 bases at J, leaving 8 bases unmatched. The CDR3 totals 15 residues. Germline V gene data show CDR1 as MNHNY and CDR2 as SVGAGI (reference sequence). Here the CDR3 DNA reads TGTGCCAGCAGCCACAGCGGGGTTGGCTCCTACGAGCAGTACTTC. This gives the protein CASSHSGVGSYEQYF.

This clonotype was seen at least ten times. The chain has TRBV25-1 and TRBJ2-5, with 7 positions matching TRBD2. V trimming: 1 base; J trimming: 0 bases; junction bases outside the gene matches: 5. The CDR3 length is 16 residues. Germline-derived CDR1 and CDR2 are MGHDK and SYGVNS. In nucleotides, the CDR3 is TGTGCCAGCAGTGAATCCGTAGCGGGCTACCAAGAGACCCAGTACTTC. Its translation: CASSESVAGYQETQYF.

A word on this clonotype: A much larger clone differs from this one at a single base, so this may be a read error. The chain joins TRBV5-6 to TRBJ2-1; tentatively, D is TRBD2 (6 bases). The CDR3 spans 16 residues. Germline CDR1 is SGHDT and CDR2 is YYEEEE. CDR3 in DNA: TGTGCCAGCGGCTTGTTGCGGGGAACCTCCTACAATGAGCAGTTCTTC. Translation gives CASGLLRGTSYNEQFF.

The rearrangement links TRBV7-9 to TRBJ2-5, with 7 nucleotides matching TRBD1. The CDR3 length is 14 residues. V gave up 4 bases and J gave up 9 bases; unmatched junction bases: 11. Germline assignment: CDR1 SEHNR and CDR2 FQNEAQ (reference sequence). The CDR3 spells CASSSSGTAEAQYF. The CDR3 DNA reads TGTGCCAGCAGCTCCTCCGGGACAGCGGAGGCCCAGTACTTC.

CDR3 loop: CASSQEEDSTYGYTF. The CDR3 nucleotides are TGCGCCAGCAGCCAAGAGGAGGACAGCACCTATGGCTACACCTTC. V gene TRBV4-1 combines with J gene TRBJ1-2; D might be TRBD1 (6 bases). With 0 bases removed from V and 4 bases from J, the gap between germline ends came to 12 bases. This CDR3 comprises 15 residues. Per germline, CDR1 MGHRA and CDR2 YSYEKL.

The V gene is TRBV4-3, the J gene TRBJ2-2; perhaps TRBD1 as D (5 bases). Germline lookup yields CDR1 LGHNA and CDR2 YSLEER. Between the trimmed V and J ends, which lost 3 bases and 0 bases, there was a span of 11 bases. This CDR3 is built from 16 residues. CDR3: CASSHTDRANTGELFF. The CDR3 bases are TGCGCCAGCAGCCACACAGACAGAGCGAACACCGGGGAGCTGTTTTTT.

Notes on this clonotype: With a much larger clone just one base away, this may be a read error. The CDR3 loop is CASSQGVYREETQCF. The CDR3 region has the DNA TGTGCCAGCAGCCAAGGAGTATACAGGGAAGAGACCCAGTGCTTC. This chain joins TRBV14 and TRBJ2-5, with D tentatively TRBD1 (6 bases). The CDR3 length is 15 residues. The germline gives CDR1 SGHDN, CDR2 FVKESK. The variable domain in full, completed from reference TRBV14 and TRBJ2-5, reads EAGVTQFPSHSVIEKGQTVTLRCDPISGHDNLYWYRRVMGKEIKFLLHFVKESKQDESGMPNNRFLAERTGGTYSTLKVQPAELEDSGVYFCASSQGVYREETQCFGPGTRLLVL.

Remarks on this clonotype: A clone one base away is much larger, so this may be a read error. The chain couples TRBV12-5 to TRBJ2-5; D is undetermined. From germline, CDR1 is LGHNT and CDR2 FRNRAP. Deletions cut 7 bases from V and 2 bases from J, with 11 bases between. The CDR3 is made up of 13 amino acids. CDR3 nucleotides: TGTGCTAGTGACCTAGACTGGCAAGAGACCCAGTACTTC. This encodes CASDLDWQETQYF.

This clonotype was recorded many times. The chain recombines TRBV12-3 or TRBV12-4 with TRBJ2-3; D gene ambiguous. The CDR3 consists of 12 residues. The germline V and J ends were trimmed by 6 bases and 3 bases, with 7 bases remaining between them. The CDR3 DNA reads as TGTGCCAGCAGCCGGCAGACAGATACGCAGTATTTT. Translation gives CASSRQTDTQYF.

The rearrangement uses TRBV27 and TRBJ2-6, with D unresolved. This CDR3 has 16 residues. The germline CDR1 and CDR2 sequences are MNHEY and SMNVEV (reference sequence). Trimming stripped 5 bases from V and 0 bases from J, with 11 bases between. The DNA of the CDR3 is TGTGCCAGCAGTCCCCGCCCATACTCTGGGGCCAACGTCCTGACTTTC. Its translation: CASSPRPYSGANVLTF. Together with reference TRBV27 and TRBJ2-6, the CDR3 gives the full variable domain: EAQVTQNPRYLITVTGKKLTVTCSQNMNHEYMSWYRQDPGLGLRQIYYSMNVEVTDKGDVPEGYKVSRKEKRNFPLILESPSPNQTSLYFCASSPRPYSGANVLTFGAGSRLTVL.

The chain recombines TRBV27 with TRBJ2-5; D may be TRBD1 (6 bases). This CDR3 contains 13 residues. CDR1 and CDR2 (germline): MNHEY, SMNVEV (reference sequence). Trimming removed 6 bases from V and 5 bases from J, with 13 bases in between. DNA for the CDR3: TGTGCCAGCAGGGACAGTTCGGAGGAGACCCAGTACTTC. It specifies CASRDSSEETQYF.

The V call is TRBV13, the J call TRBJ2-7, with D possibly being TRBD2 (6 bases). The CDR3 runs 15 residues. Between the trimmed V and J ends, which lost 0 bases and 3 bases, there was a span of 12 bases. Looked up from germline, CDR1 is PRHDT and CDR2 is FYEKMQ (reference sequence). CDR3 loop: CASSLGGRFGYEQYF. The CDR3 DNA follows: TGTGCCAGCAGCTTAGGAGGGAGGTTTGGCTACGAGCAGTACTTC. Full variable domain (remainder filled in from reference TRBV13 and TRBJ2-7): AAGVIQSPRHLIKEKRETATLKCYPIPRHDTVYWYQQGPGQDPQFLISFYEKMQSDKGSIPDRFSAQQFSDYHSELNMSSLELGDSALYFCASSLGGRFGYEQYFGPGTRLTVT.

This clonotype was counted at least ten times. This chain uses TRBV5-6 with TRBJ2-4; D is ambiguous. Germline assignment: CDR1 SGHDT and CDR2 YYEEEE. V was shortened by 6 bases and J by 0 bases, with 10 bases between the two germline ends. This CDR3 has 14 amino acids. CDR3: CASTNILAKNIQYF. The CDR3 bases are TGTGCCAGCACCAATATACTAGCCAAAAACATTCAGTACTTC.

This clonotype was found a few times. The chain has TRBV6-5 and TRBJ1-5, with a tentative D call TRBD1 (5 bases). CDR1 is MNHEY, CDR2 SVGAGI, per germline. This CDR3 comprises 15 residues. Trimming left V 5 bases short and J 2 bases short, with 13 bases between. CDR3 region: CASSPTDSRNQPQHF. Here the CDR3 DNA reads TGTGCCAGCAGTCCTACTGACAGTCGCAATCAGCCCCAGCATTTT.

The chain uses TRBV19 and TRBJ1-5; D is possibly TRBD1 (6 bases). Germline V lookup: CDR1 LNHDA, CDR2 SQIVND (reference sequence). The CDR3 spans 14 residues. V was cut by 4 bases and J by 4 bases, with 11 bases left in between. CDR3 region: CASSTGTPNQPQHF. CDR3 bases: TGTGCCAGTAGTACCGGGACACCGAATCAGCCCCAGCATTTT.

The V call is TRBV29-1, the J call TRBJ2-7; 9 nucleotides line up with TRBD1. The ends lost 6 bases at V and 4 bases at J; junction bases unmatched: 7. Looked up from germline, CDR1 is SQVTM and CDR2 is ANQGSEA. There are 13 residues in the CDR3. DNA of the CDR3: TGCAGCGTGACAGGGGGAATGACGTACGAGCAGTACTTC. It codes for CSVTGGMTYEQYF.

As to this clonotype: At one end, the junction sequence differs from germline, possibly due to a read error. The V and J genes are TRBV3-1 and TRBJ2-5; no firm D call. The CDR3 has 12 residues. Germline lookup yields CDR1 LGHDT and CDR2 YNNKEL (reference sequence). CDR3: CASSQAVEPQYF. DNA of the CDR3: TGTGCCAGCAGCCAAGCGGTAGAGCCCCAGTACTTC.

The chain recombines TRBV7-9 with TRBJ2-5; D gene uncertain. Germline CDR1 is SEHNR and CDR2 is FQNEAQ (reference sequence). The CDR3 extends over 12 amino acids. With 6 bases removed from V and 7 bases from J, the gap between germline ends came to 12 bases. In nucleotides, the CDR3 is TGTGCCAGCAGGACTGGCTCAGGGACCCAGTACTTC. Its protein is CASRTGSGTQYF.

The chain is built from TRBV12-3 or TRBV12-4 and TRBJ2-5; TRBD2 matches 13 bases. CDR3 length: 18 residues. V was pared by 5 bases and J by 3 bases, with 12 bases of the junction left unmatched. This CDR3 is CASSIGLAGAGPKETQYF. The CDR3 region has the DNA TGTGCCAGCAGTATCGGACTAGCGGGAGCCGGCCCAAAAGAGACCCAGTACTTC.

This clonotype was observed once. A much larger clone is a single base away; this may be a read error. The chain combines TRBV7-2 with TRBJ2-1; D may be TRBD1 (5 bases). The CDR3 extends over 16 amino acids. Germline-derived CDR1 and CDR2 are SGHTA and FQGNSA. The chain's CDR3 is CASGLATGFSYNEQFF. The CDR3 bases are TGTGCCAGCGGCTTAGCAACAGGTTTTTCCTACAATGAGCAGTTCTTC.

Details on this clonotype: A much larger clone differs by one base, so this may be a read error. The rearrangement joins TRBV25-1 to TRBJ2-3; D unclear. This CDR3 is built from 16 residues. In germline, CDR1 is MGHDK, CDR2 SYGVNS. CDR3 nucleotide sequence: TGTGCCAGCAGTGATCCGTTGAGCGAAAGCACAGATACGCGGTATTTT. The encoded protein is CASSDPLSESTDTRYF.

The chain recombines TRBV5-6 with TRBJ2-7; D perhaps matches TRBD1 (5 bases). Germline CDR1 is SGHDT and CDR2 is YYEEEE. Deletions cut 2 bases from V and 4 bases from J, with 22 bases between. This CDR3 is 17 amino acids long. CDR3 bases: TGTGCCAGCAGCTTCGGCGTTGTGGGGCTTGGCAGATACGAGCAGTACTTC. Translated: CASSFGVVGLGRYEQYF.

This clonotype appeared many times. This chain connects TRBV7-6 to TRBJ2-7; 9 bases fit TRBD2. The germline V gene has CDR1 SGHVS and CDR2 FNYEAQ. The CDR3 is made up of 17 amino acids. The V and J ends lost 5 bases and 2 bases, in that order; junction bases with no gene match: 13. CDR3 region: CASSLYTAGGAAYEQYF. The CDR3 DNA reads TGTGCCAGCAGCCTATATACGGCGGGAGGGGCTGCCTACGAGCAGTACTTC.

The chain employs TRBV20-1 and TRBJ1-4; D unresolved. There are 15 residues in the CDR3. V was cut by 4 bases and J by 0 bases, with 12 bases left in between. In germline, CDR1 is DFQATT, CDR2 SNEGSKA (reference sequence). CDR3 protein: CSAKSEVSTNEKLFF. The CDR3 DNA sequence: TGCAGTGCTAAAAGTGAGGTTTCAACTAATGAAAAACTGTTTTTT.

This chain connects TRBV7-9 to TRBJ2-7; D might be TRBD1 or TRBD2, each matching 5 bases. Germline-derived CDR1 and CDR2 are SEHNR and FQNEAQ (reference sequence). The V end was cut by 5 bases, the J end by 6 bases, with 11 bases between. CDR3 length: 12 amino acids. The CDR3 bases are TGTGCCAGCAGCCCCGGGGCGTTCGAGCAGTACTTC. This codes for CASSPGAFEQYF.

Turning to this clonotype: Being one base from a much bigger clone, this may be a read error. The V gene is TRBV27, the J gene TRBJ2-3; 9 bases line up with TRBD2. Germline values: CDR1 MNHEY, CDR2 SMNVEV (reference sequence). The CDR3 length is 16 residues. CDR3: CAGSLMASGVPDTQYF. The CDR3, as DNA: TGTGCCGGCAGTTTGATGGCTAGCGGGGTGCCAGATACGCAGTATTTT.

This clonotype has at least ten counts. The rearrangement links TRBV20-1 to TRBJ2-2; 8 bases align to TRBD1. The germline V gene has CDR1 DFQATT and CDR2 SNEGSKA (reference sequence). With V trimmed by 1 base and J by 7 bases, 8 bases remained unmatched. The CDR3 loop spans 15 amino acids. The CDR3 DNA reads TGCAGTGCTAGAGCAAGGACAGGGCTCGACGGGGAGCTGTTTTTT. Translated: CSARARTGLDGELFF.